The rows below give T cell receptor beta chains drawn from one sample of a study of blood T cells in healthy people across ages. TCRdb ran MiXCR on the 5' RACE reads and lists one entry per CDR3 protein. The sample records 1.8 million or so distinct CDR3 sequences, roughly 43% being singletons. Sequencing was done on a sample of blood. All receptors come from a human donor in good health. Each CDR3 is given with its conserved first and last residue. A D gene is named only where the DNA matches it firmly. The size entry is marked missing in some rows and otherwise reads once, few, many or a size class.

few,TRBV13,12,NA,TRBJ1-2,CASSLVGDSITF,TGTGCCAGCAGCTTAGTAGGTGACTCGATCACCTTC
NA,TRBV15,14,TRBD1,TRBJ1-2,CATSGQDRVYGYTF,TGTGCCACCAGCGGCCAAGACAGGGTCTATGGCTACACCTTC
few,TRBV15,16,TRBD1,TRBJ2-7,CATSRTRTGGSYEQYF,TGTGCCACCAGCAGAACTAGGACAGGGGGCTCCTACGAGCAGTACTTC
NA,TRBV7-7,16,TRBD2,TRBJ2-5,CASSLGSGGSQETQYF,TGTGCCAGCAGCTTAGGGAGCGGGGGCTCCCAAGAGACCCAGTACTTC
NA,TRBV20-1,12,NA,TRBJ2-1,CSARPHTGEQFF,TGCAGTGCTAGACCCCATACGGGTGAGCAGTTCTTC
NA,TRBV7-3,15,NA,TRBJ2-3,CASSFIGDWSDTQYF,TGTGCCAGCAGCTTTATCGGGGACTGGTCAGATACGCAGTATTTT
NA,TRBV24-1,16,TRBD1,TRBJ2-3,CATSDARTGGTDTQYF,TGTGCCACCAGCGATGCCCGGACAGGGGGCACAGATACGCAGTATTTT
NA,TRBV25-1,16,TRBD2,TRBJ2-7,CASSEKIAGELYEQYF,TGTGCCAGCAGTGAGAAAATAGCGGGGGAGCTGTACGAGCAGTACTTC
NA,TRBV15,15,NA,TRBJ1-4,CATSRVGRGGEKLFF,TGTGCCACCAGCAGAGTAGGAAGGGGAGGTGAAAAACTGTTTTTT
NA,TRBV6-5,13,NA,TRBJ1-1,CASSYQRGYEAFF,TGTGCCAGCAGTTACCAACGAGGGTATGAAGCTTTCTTT
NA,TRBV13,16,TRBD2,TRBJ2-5,CASSTTSGGIQETQYF,TGTGCCAGCAGCACAACTAGCGGGGGGATCCAAGAGACCCAGTACTTC
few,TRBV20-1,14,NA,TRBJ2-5,CSASGLAIQETQYF,TGCAGTGCTAGCGGACTGGCAATTCAAGAGACCCAGTACTTC
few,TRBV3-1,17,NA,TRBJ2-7,CASSRPLYNGVNYEQYF,TGTGCCAGCAGCCGGCCCCTCTATAACGGAGTAAACTACGAGCAGTACTTC
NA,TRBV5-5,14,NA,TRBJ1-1,CASSRSTAYTEAFF,TGTGCCAGCAGCCGGTCGACGGCCTACACTGAAGCTTTCTTT
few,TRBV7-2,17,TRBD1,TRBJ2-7,CASSEGDRRWASYEQYF,TGTGCCAGCAGTGAGGGGGACAGAAGATGGGCCTCCTACGAGCAGTACTTC
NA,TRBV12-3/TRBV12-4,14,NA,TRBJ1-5,CASRLESSNQPQHF,TGTGCCAGCAGGCTGGAATCTAGCAATCAGCCCCAGCATTTT
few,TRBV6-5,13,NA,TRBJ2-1,CASSYSGALAPFF,TGTGCCAGCAGTTACTCGGGGGCGTTGGCGCCGTTCTTC
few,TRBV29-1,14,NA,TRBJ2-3,CSVSAQASTDTQYF,TGCAGCGTTTCCGCACAGGCTAGCACAGATACGCAGTATTTT
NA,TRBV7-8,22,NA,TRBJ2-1,CASSSMQPTTRGGYSSYNEQFF,TGTGCCAGCAGCAGTATGCAGCCGACCACGCGGGGCGGATACAGCTCCTACAATGAGCAGTTCTTC
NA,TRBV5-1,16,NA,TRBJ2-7,CASSLYRDSPSYEQYF,TGCGCCAGCAGCCTATACCGGGACTCTCCGAGCTACGAGCAGTACTTC
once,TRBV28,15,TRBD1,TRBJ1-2,CAAEGTGKAHYGYTF,TGTGCCGCCGAAGGGACAGGGAAAGCTCACTATGGCTACACCTTC
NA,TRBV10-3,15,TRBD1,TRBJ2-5,CAIGGTGASSETQYF,TGTGCCATTGGAGGGACAGGGGCATCTTCGGAGACCCAGTACTTC
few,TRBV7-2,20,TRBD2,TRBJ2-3,CASSLGGLAGGFWRTDTRYF,TGTGCCAGCAGCTTAGGAGGGCTAGCGGGGGGTTTTTGGAGGACAGATACGCGGTATTTT
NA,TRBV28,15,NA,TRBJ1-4,CASSPRTGVDEKLFF,TGTGCCAGCAGTCCCCGGACGGGGGTTGATGAAAAACTGTTTTTT
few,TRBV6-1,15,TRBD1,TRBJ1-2,CASASGTGNVKGYTF,TGTGCCAGCGCTTCCGGGACAGGAAATGTCAAGGGCTACACCTTC
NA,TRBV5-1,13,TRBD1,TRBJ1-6,CASRGQPNSPLHF,TGCGCCAGCAGGGGACAGCCTAATTCACCCCTCCACTTT
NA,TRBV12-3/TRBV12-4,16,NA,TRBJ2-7,CASRSSSTPGSYEQYF,TGTGCCAGCAGATCTTCGAGTACGCCGGGGTCCTACGAGCAGTACTTC
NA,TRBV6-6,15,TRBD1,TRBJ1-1,CASSYLDRGSSEAFF,TGTGCCAGCAGTTACTTGGACAGGGGATCATCTGAAGCTTTCTTT
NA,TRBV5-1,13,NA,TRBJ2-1,CASSPHDPNEQFF,TGCGCCAGCAGCCCACATGACCCTAATGAGCAGTTCTTC
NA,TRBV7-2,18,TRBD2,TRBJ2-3,CASSLVSSGGLSTDTQYF,TGTGCCAGCAGCTTAGTGTCTAGCGGGGGGCTTAGCACAGATACGCAGTATTTT
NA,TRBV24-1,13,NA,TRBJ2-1,CATSDLGRSEQFF,TGTGCCACCAGTGACCTTGGACGAAGTGAGCAGTTCTTC
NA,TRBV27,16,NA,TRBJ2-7,CASRIQGLAYDREQYF,TGTGCCAGCAGGATACAGGGATTAGCCTACGATCGGGAGCAGTACTTC
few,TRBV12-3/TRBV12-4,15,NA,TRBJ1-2,CASSFQGTPNYGYTF,TGTGCCAGCAGTTTTCAGGGAACACCTAACTATGGCTACACCTTC
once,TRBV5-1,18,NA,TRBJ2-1,CAGSLGPASGGLINEQFF,TGCGCCGGCAGCTTGGGGCCCGCCTCCGGGGGGCTAATCAATGAGCAGTTCTTC
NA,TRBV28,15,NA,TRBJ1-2,CASRVSIRVFYGYTF,TGTGCCAGCAGGGTTTCCATTCGGGTTTTCTATGGCTACACCTTC
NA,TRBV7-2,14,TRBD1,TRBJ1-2,CASSLETGFDGYTF,TGTGCCAGCAGCTTAGAGACAGGGTTCGATGGCTACACCTTC
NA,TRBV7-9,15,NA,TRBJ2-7,CASSSQGPHPYEQYF,TGTGCCAGCAGCTCTCAGGGCCCGCACCCCTACGAGCAGTACTTC
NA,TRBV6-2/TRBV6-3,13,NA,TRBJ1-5,CATVNRSDQSQHF,TGTGCCACTGTTAACAGATCCGATCAGTCCCAGCATTTT
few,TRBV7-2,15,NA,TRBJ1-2,CASSLDSGSYSGYTF,TGTGCCAGCAGCTTAGATTCAGGGTCCTATAGTGGCTACACCTTC
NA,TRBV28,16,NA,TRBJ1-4,CASGPPASRSNEKLFF,TGTGCCAGCGGTCCACCGGCGAGTAGGTCTAATGAAAAACTGTTTTTT
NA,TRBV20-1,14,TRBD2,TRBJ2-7,CSARGERGAYEQYF,TGCAGTGCTAGAGGAGAGCGGGGCGCCTACGAGCAGTACTTC
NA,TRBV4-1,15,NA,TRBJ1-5,CASSPSGSLNQPQHF,TGCGCCAGCAGCCCGAGTGGCAGCTTGAATCAGCCCCAGCATTTT
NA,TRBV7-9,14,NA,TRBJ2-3,CASTGRTVTDTQYF,TGTGCCAGCACCGGGCGGACGGTCACAGATACGCAGTATTTT
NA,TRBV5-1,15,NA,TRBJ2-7,CANSPGTGRPYEQYF,TGCGCCAACAGCCCAGGGACGGGGAGACCCTACGAGCAGTACTTC
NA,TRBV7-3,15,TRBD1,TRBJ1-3,CASSEQGISGNTIYF,TGTGCCAGCAGCGAACAGGGGATTTCGGGAAACACCATATATTTT
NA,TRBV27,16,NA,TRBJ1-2,CASSLSPVKANYGYTF,TGTGCCAGCAGTTTAAGCCCCGTCAAGGCCAACTATGGCTACACCTTC
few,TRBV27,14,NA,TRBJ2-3,CASSVILASDTQYF,TGTGCCAGCAGCGTTATTTTAGCCTCAGATACGCAGTATTTT
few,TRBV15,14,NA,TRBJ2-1,CATSTRSGYNEQFF,TGTGCCACCAGCACCAGGAGCGGCTACAATGAGCAGTTCTTC